Described below is a single T cell receptor (beta chain) sequence and its context. Sequencing was performed with immunoSEQ multiplex PCR; in TCRdb, only in-frame clones are kept and a portion is missing. Of under 400,000 clones listed, 75% to 90% are singletons. This record comes from a study of blood T cell repertoires in COVID-19. The CDR3 runs to 16 residues. V shed 5 bases, J shed 6 bases, and the junction held 11 bases outside the gene matches. Germline V gives CDR1 LGHNT, CDR2 FRNRAP. Sample: peripheral blood. The receptor was derived from a woman in her twenties or thirties with COVID-19, enrolled during active disease. This chain joins TRBV12-5 and TRBJ1-5, with 9 bases lining up with TRBD1. CDR3 loop: CASGLDRTGASQPQHF. The CDR3, as DNA: TGTGCTAGTGGTCTGGATCGGACAGGGGCGAGTCAGCCCCAGCATTTT.